The 5 T cell receptor beta chains below were found in one sample sequenced in a study of blood T cell repertoires in COVID-19. Sequencing used immunoSEQ multiplex PCR; TCRdb keeps in-frame clones, though not all of them. The sample has around 140,000 clones, nearly 85% seen once. The sample taken for sequencing was PBMCs or T cells enriched from blood (not recorded which). These TCRs come from a man over 45 in a cohort exposed to, infected with or recovered from COVID-19 (not recorded which).

The table lists this clone with a count of one. The chain combines TRBV3-1 (or the pseudogene TRBV3-2) with TRBJ2-7; 7 bases match TRBD2. V shed 4 bases and J 5 bases; nucleotides not matched to a gene: 8. Germline CDR1 and CDR2: LGHDT and YNNKEL (reference sequence). This CDR3 comprises 14 residues. CDR3 in amino acids: CASSLGGSGDEQYF. In DNA form, the CDR3 reads TGTGCCAGCAGCCTTGGAGGAAGCGGGGACGAGCAGTACTTC.

This clone showed up just once. The same CDR3 also results from other DNA sequences found in this sample. The chain is built from TRBV18 and TRBJ1-1; the D gene is possibly TRBD1 (6 bases). V was shortened by 0 bases and J by 2 bases, with 10 bases between the two germline ends. The length of the CDR3 is 15 residues. The germline V gene encodes CDR1 KGHSH and CDR2 LQKENI. CDR3 sequence: CASSPPVRGNTEAFF. The DNA of the CDR3 is TGTGCCAGCTCACCACCGGTCAGGGGTAACACTGAAGCTTTCTTT.

The J gene is TRBJ2-7, the V gene TRBV7-2; 7 positions match TRBD2. In germline, CDR1 is SGHTA, CDR2 FQGNSA. The V and J ends lost 2 bases and 3 bases, in that order; junction bases with no gene match: 7. This CDR3 spans 15 amino acids. The CDR3 sequence is CASSLTTSDGYEQYF. CDR3 in DNA: TGTGCCAGCAGCTTAACTACTAGCGACGGCTACGAGCAGTACTTC.

The chain employs TRBV5-1 and TRBJ1-2, with TRBD1 matching 7 bases. The CDR3 loop spans 13 amino acids. V lost 4 bases, J lost 8 bases, and 8 bases stayed unmatched. Per germline, CDR1 SGHRS and CDR2 YFSETQ. The CDR3 here is CASSLTGDGGYTF. In nucleotides, the CDR3 is TGCGCCAGCAGCCTTACAGGGGACGGGGGCTACACCTTC.

CDR3 sequence (DNA): TGTGCCAGCAGCGTTACCGGGTCCTACAATGAGCAGTTCTTC. Protein: CASSVTGSYNEQFF. The rearrangement links TRBV9 to TRBJ2-1; D is unresolved. Looked up from germline, CDR1 is SGDLS and CDR2 is YYNGEE. Trimming took 2 bases from V and 1 from J, leaving 7 bases between them. There are 14 residues in the CDR3.